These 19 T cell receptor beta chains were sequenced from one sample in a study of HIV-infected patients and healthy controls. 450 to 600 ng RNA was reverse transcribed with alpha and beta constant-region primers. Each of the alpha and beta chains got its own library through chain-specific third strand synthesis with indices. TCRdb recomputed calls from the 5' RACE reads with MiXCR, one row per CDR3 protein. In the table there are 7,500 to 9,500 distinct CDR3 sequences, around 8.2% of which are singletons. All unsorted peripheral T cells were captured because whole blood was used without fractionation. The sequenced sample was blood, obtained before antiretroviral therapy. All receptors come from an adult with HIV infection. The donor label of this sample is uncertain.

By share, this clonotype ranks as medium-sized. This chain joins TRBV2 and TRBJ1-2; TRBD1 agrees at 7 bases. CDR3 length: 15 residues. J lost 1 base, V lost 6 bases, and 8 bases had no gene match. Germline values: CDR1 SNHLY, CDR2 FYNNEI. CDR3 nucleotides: TGTGCCAGCAGCCCAAGGGCAGGGGGTAACTATGGCTACACCTTC. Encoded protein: CASSPRAGGNYGYTF.

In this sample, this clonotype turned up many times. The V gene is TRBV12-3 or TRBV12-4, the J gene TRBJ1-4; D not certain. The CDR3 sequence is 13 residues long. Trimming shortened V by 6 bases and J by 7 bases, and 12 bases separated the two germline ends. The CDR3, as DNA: TGTGCCAGCAGCGAAGTAGGTCCTGAAAAACTGTTTTTT. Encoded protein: CASSEVGPEKLFF.

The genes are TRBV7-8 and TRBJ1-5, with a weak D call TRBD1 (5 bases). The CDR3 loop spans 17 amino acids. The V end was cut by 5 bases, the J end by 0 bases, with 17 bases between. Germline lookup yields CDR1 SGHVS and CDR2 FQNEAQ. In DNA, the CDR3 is TGTGCCAGCAGCCTTGACAGCTTAGCATATAGCAATCAGCCCCAGCATTTT. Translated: CASSLDSLAYSNQPQHF.

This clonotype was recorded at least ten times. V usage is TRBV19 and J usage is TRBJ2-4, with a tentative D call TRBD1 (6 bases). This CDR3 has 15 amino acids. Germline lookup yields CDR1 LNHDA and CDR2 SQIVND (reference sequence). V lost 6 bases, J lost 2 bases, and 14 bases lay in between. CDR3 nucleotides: TGTGCCAGTAGCACAAACAGGGAGACCAAAAACATTCAGTACTTC. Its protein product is CASSTNRETKNIQYF.

CDR3 sequence reads: CASSFPPEEETQYF. CDR3 DNA sequence: TGTGCCAGCAGCTTCCCGCCGGAAGAAGAGACCCAGTACTTC. The chain couples TRBV5-6 to TRBJ2-5; unclear D gene. The CDR3 has 14 amino acids. Germline V gives CDR1 SGHDT, CDR2 YYEEEE. Between the trimmed V and J ends, which lost 2 bases and 3 bases, there was a span of 11 bases.

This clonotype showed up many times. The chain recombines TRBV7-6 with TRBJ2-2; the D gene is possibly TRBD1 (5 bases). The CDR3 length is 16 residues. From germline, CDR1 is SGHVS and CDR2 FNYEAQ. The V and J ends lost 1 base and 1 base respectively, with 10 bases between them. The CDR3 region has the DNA TGTGCCAGCAGCTTAGAGGTCCAGGGGAACACCGGGGAGCTGTTTTTT. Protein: CASSLEVQGNTGELFF.

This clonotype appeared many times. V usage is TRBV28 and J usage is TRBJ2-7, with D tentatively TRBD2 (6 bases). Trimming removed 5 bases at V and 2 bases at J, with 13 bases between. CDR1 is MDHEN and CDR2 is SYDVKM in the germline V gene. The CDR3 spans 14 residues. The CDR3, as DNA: TGTGCCAGCAGTCCCTTCCGGGGGACCTACGAGCAGTACTTC. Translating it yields CASSPFRGTYEQYF.

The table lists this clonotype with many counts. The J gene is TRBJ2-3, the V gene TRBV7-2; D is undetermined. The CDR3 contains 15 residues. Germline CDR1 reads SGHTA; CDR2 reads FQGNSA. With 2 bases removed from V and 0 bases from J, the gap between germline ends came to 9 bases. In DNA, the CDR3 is TGTGCCAGCAGCTTAATTTGGTCGAGCACAGATACGCAGTATTTT. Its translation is CASSLIWSSTDTQYF.

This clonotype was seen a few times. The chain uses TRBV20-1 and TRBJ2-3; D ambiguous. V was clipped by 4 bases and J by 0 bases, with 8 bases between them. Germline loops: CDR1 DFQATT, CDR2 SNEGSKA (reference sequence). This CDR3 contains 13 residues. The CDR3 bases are TGCAGTGCTACCTTCCATAGCACAGATACGCAGTATTTT. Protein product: CSATFHSTDTQYF.

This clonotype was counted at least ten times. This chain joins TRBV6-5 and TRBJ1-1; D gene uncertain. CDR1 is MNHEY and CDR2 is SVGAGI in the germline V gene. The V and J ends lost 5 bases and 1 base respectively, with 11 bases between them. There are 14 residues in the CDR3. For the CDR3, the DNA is TGTGCCAGCAGTACCGCAGGTCCGAACACTGAAGCTTTCTTT. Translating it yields CASSTAGPNTEAFF.

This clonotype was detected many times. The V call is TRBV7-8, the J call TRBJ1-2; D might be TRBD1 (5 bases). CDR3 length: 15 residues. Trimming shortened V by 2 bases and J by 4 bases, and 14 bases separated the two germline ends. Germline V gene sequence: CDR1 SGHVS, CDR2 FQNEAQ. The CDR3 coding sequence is TGTGCCAGCAGCTTAAAAACGCCCGACAGCTATGGCTACACCTTC. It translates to CASSLKTPDSYGYTF. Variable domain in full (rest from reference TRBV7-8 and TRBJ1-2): GAGVSQSPRYKVAKRGQDVALRCDPISGHVSLFWYQQALGQGPEFLTYFQNEAQLDKSGLPSDRFFAERPEGSVSTLKIQRTQQEDSAVYLCASSLKTPDSYGYTFGSGTRLTVV.

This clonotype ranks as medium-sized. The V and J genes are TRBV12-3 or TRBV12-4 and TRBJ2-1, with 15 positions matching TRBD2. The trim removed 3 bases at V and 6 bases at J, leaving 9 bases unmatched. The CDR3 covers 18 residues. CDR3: CASSFGGLAGGPGNEQFF. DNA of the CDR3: TGTGCCAGCAGTTTCGGTGGACTAGCGGGAGGGCCGGGCAATGAGCAGTTCTTC.

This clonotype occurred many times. The CDR3 reads CASSPWAGGSTGELFF. CDR3 coding DNA: TGTGCCAGCAGCCCCTGGGCAGGGGGATCCACCGGGGAGCTGTTTTTT. This chain uses TRBV14 with TRBJ2-2; 7 positions agree with TRBD1. This CDR3 has 16 amino acids. Trimming took 4 bases from V and 4 from J; bases not matched to a gene: 9. Per the germline V gene, CDR1 is SGHDN and CDR2 is FVKESK.

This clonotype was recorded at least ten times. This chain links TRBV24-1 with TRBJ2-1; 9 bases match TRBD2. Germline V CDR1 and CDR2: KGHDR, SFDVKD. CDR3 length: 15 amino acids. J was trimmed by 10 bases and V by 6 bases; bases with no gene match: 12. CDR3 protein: CATSQPGLAREEQFF. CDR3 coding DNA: TGTGCCACCAGTCAACCGGGACTAGCAAGAGAAGAGCAGTTCTTC.

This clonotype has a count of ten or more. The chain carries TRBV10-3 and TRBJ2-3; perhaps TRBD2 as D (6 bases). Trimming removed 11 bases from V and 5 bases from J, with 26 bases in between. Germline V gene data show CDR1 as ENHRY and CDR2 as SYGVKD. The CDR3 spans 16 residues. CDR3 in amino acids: CAASPGADALGDTQYF. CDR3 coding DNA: TGTGCCGCCTCTCCGGGAGCGGACGCCCTGGGAGATACGCAGTATTTT.

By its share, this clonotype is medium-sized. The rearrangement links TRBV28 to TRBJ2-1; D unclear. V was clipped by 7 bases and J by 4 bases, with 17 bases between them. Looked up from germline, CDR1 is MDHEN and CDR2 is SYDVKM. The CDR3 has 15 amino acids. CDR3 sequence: CASNHKWHVYNEQFF. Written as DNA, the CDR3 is TGTGCCAGCAACCACAAATGGCACGTGTACAATGAGCAGTTCTTC.

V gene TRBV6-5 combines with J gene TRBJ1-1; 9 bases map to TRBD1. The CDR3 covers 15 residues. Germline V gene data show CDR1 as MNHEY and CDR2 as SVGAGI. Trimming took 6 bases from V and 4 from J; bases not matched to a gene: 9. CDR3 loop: CASRQTGGDGTEAFF. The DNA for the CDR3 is TGTGCCAGCAGACAAACAGGGGGCGATGGCACTGAAGCTTTCTTT.

CDR3 loop: CASVPAGQSSGANVLTF. CDR3 bases: TGTGCCAGCGTACCAGCGGGACAGAGCTCTGGGGCCAACGTCCTGACTTTC. V usage is TRBV28 and J usage is TRBJ2-6; D may match TRBD1 or TRBD2 (7 bases each). The germline V gene has CDR1 MDHEN and CDR2 SYDVKM. V was clipped by 8 bases and J by 0 bases, with 17 bases between them. This CDR3 region has 17 residues.

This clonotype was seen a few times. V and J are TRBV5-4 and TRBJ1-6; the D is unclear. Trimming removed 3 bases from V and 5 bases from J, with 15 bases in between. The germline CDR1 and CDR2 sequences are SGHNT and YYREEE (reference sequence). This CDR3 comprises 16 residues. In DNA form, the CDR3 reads TGTGCCAGCAGCTCCACGGTGGGAGCTAATAATTCACCCCTCCACTTT. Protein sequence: CASSSTVGANNSPLHF. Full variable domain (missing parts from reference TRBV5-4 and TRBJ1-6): ETGVTQSPTHLIKTRGQQVTLRCSSQSGHNTVSWYQQALGQGPQFIFQYYREEENGRGNFPPRFSGLQFPNYSSELNVNALELDDSALYLCASSSTVGANNSPLHFGNGTRLTVT.